This T cell receptor beta chain was observed in a study of blood T cell repertoires in COVID-19. Study context: Acute and convalescent COVID-19 specimens originated in the United States, Italy and Spain.

Trimming removed 8 bases from V and 5 bases from J; junction bases left unmatched: 14. CDR1 is LNHDA, CDR2 SQIVND, per germline (reference sequence). The CDR3 loop spans 15 amino acids. Produced via immunoSEQ multiplex PCR; TCRdb's table is partial and in-frame only. This table holds about 120,000 clones, roughly 89% found once. Sequenced sample: peripheral blood. This TCR derives from a woman in her forties or fifties with acute or convalescent COVID-19. V is TRBV19 and J is TRBJ1-1, with 7 bases aligning to TRBD1. This CDR3 is CASSPLAGGHTEAFF. The CDR3 DNA reads as TGTGCCAGTTCCCCTTTGGCAGGGGGACATACTGAAGCTTTCTTT.